The 14 T cell receptor beta chains in this list originate from one sample, sequenced in a study of cytomegalovirus exposure and HLA in healthy donors. TCRdb's table, derived via immunoSEQ multiplex PCR, lists solely in-frame clones and lacks some. Among around 350,000 clones, just over 85% were seen once, and the ten largest hold approximately 0.8%. The sample comprised PBMCs. The receptors originated from a woman in her late teens or twenties in good health and CMV-seronegative.

V and J are TRBV27 and TRBJ2-1, with 13 bases that match TRBD2. Germline V gene sequence: CDR1 MNHEY, CDR2 SMNVEV (reference sequence). The J segment lost 8 bases and the V segment lost 6 bases, leaving 7 bases of the junction unmatched. The length of the CDR3 is 15 residues. CDR3 in amino acids: CASRPLAGGWDEQFF. CDR3 in DNA: TGTGCCAGCAGACCACTAGCGGGAGGGTGGGATGAGCAGTTCTTC.

The chain recombines TRBV28 with TRBJ1-5, with D unresolved. The germline V gene encodes CDR1 MDHEN and CDR2 SYDVKM. Deletions cut 7 bases from V and 4 bases from J, with 11 bases between. The CDR3 runs to 13 residues. The CDR3 DNA reads TGTGCCAGCACGAGCGGGAGGAATCAGCCCCAGCATTTT. Protein product: CASTSGRNQPQHF.

The J gene is TRBJ1-4, the V gene TRBV18; D ambiguous. In germline, CDR1 is KGHSH, CDR2 LQKENI. This CDR3 is built from 13 residues. With 5 bases removed from V and 5 bases from J, the gap between germline ends came to 9 bases. The CDR3 sequence is CASSVGSNEKLFF. The CDR3 region has the DNA TGTGCCAGCTCAGTCGGGTCAAATGAAAAACTGTTTTTT. The full variable domain, completed using reference TRBV18 and TRBJ1-4, is NAGVMQNPRHLVRRRGQEARLRCSPMKGHSHVYWYRQLPEEGLKFMVYLQKENIIDESGMPKERFSAEFPKEGPSILRIQQVVRGDSAAYFCASSVGSNEKLFFGSGTQLSVL.

The chain's CDR3 is CASSRLAGNGNEQFF. The CDR3 DNA follows: TGTGCCAGCAGCCGACTAGCGGGAAATGGCAATGAGCAGTTCTTC. The rearrangement links TRBV9 to TRBJ2-1, with 11 bases fitting TRBD2. J was trimmed by 6 bases and V by 4 bases; bases with no gene match: 6. The CDR3 spans 15 residues. Germline lookup yields CDR1 SGDLS and CDR2 YYNGEE.

The chain has TRBV19 and TRBJ2-1, with 8 bases lining up with TRBD2. There are 15 residues in the CDR3. CDR1 and CDR2 from the germline V gene are LNHDA and SQIVND (reference sequence). The trim removed 7 bases at V and 7 bases at J, leaving 12 bases unmatched. The CDR3: CASKGLGFSGNEQFF. Written as DNA, the CDR3 is TGTGCCAGTAAGGGACTAGGATTTTCGGGGAATGAGCAGTTCTTC. Full variable domain (rest looked up from reference TRBV19 and TRBJ2-1): DGGITQSPKYLFRKEGQNVTLSCEQNLNHDAMYWYRQDPGQGLRLIYYSQIVNDFQKGDIAEGYSVSREKKESFPLTVTSAQKNPTAFYLCASKGLGFSGNEQFFGPGTRLTVL.

This rearrangement joins TRBV28 to TRBJ2-5; D might be TRBD1 (6 bases). The germline V gene has CDR1 MDHEN and CDR2 SYDVKM. This CDR3 has 15 residues. Trimming took off 4 bases at V and 5 bases at J, with 17 bases between the two ends. CDR3 region: CASSSPTGAWETQYF. For the CDR3, the DNA is TGTGCCAGCAGTTCCCCGACAGGCGCCTGGGAGACCCAGTACTTC.

This clone occurred once. The chain is built from TRBV9 and TRBJ2-3, with TRBD2 matching over 13 bases. V was clipped by 0 bases and J by 6 bases; unmatched bases: 4. Germline V lookup: CDR1 SGDLS, CDR2 YYNGEE. The CDR3 contains 16 residues. Here the CDR3 reads CASSVELAGGADTQYF. The CDR3 nucleotides are TGTGCCAGCAGCGTAGAACTAGCGGGAGGGGCCGATACGCAGTATTTT.

CDR3 in DNA: TGTGCCAGCAAACCACTAGCGGGGTTTAGCACAGATACGCAGTATTTT. This codes for CASKPLAGFSTDTQYF. The V call is TRBV2, the J call TRBJ2-3; 10 bases match TRBD2. Germline V lookup: CDR1 SNHLY, CDR2 FYNNEI. The CDR3 totals 16 residues. Trimming cost V 7 bases and J 0 bases; bases outside gene matches: 7.

The chain joins TRBV19 to TRBJ1-4; a weak D match, TRBD1 (6 bases). Trimming stripped 5 bases from V and 2 bases from J, with 12 bases between. This CDR3 is built from 15 residues. Germline CDR1 LNHDA, CDR2 SQIVND (reference sequence). As DNA, the CDR3 is TGTGCCAGTAGTGAAAGGACAGCCACTAATGAAAAACTGTTTTTT. It yields the protein CASSERTATNEKLFF.

The V and J genes are TRBV5-1 and TRBJ2-2; the D gene is possibly TRBD1 (5 bases). The ends were cut back, 1 base at V and 6 bases at J, with 13 bases in the middle. CDR1 is SGHRS and CDR2 is YFSETQ in the germline V gene. The CDR3 is made up of 15 amino acids. CDR3 bases: TGCGCCAGCAGCTTGTCTTCCAGGGTTGCCGGGGAGCTGTTTTTT. Its protein product is CASSLSSRVAGELFF.

The V gene is TRBV6-5, the J gene TRBJ2-3; 8 bases are shared with TRBD1. The J segment lost 1 base and the V segment lost 5 bases, leaving 5 bases of the junction unmatched. Germline values: CDR1 MNHEY, CDR2 SVGAGI. This CDR3 region has 15 residues. DNA for the CDR3: TGTGCCAGCAGTGCCGGGACAGGCCGCACAGATACGCAGTATTTT. Amino acids: CASSAGTGRTDTQYF.

The CDR3 region is CATANRGYNSPLHF. The CDR3 nucleotides are TGTGCCACCGCGAACAGGGGCTATAATTCACCCCTCCACTTT. V is TRBV27 and J is TRBJ1-6; 7 bases align to TRBD1. Germline lookup yields CDR1 MNHEY and CDR2 SMNVEV (reference sequence). The CDR3 sequence is 14 residues long. V trimming: 10 bases; J trimming: 3 bases; junction bases outside the gene matches: 6.

In its sample, this clone was seen once. The J gene is TRBJ2-7, the V gene TRBV9; D gene uncertain. Trimming shortened V by 4 bases and J by 0 bases, and 11 bases separated the two germline ends. There are 14 residues in the CDR3. Per the germline V gene, CDR1 is SGDLS and CDR2 is YYNGEE. The CDR3 region is CASSPELLSYEQYF. For the CDR3, the DNA is TGTGCCAGCAGCCCTGAGCTACTCTCCTACGAGCAGTACTTC.

V is TRBV2 and J is TRBJ2-1, with a possible D match to TRBD2 (6 bases). CDR1 is SNHLY and CDR2 is FYNNEI in the germline V gene. V lost 3 bases and J 6 bases, leaving 9 bases between the germline ends. The CDR3 is 13 residues long. The chain's CDR3 is CASSEGLANEQFF. CDR3 coding DNA: TGTGCCAGCAGTGAGGGACTGGCCAATGAGCAGTTCTTC.